This TCR beta chain derives from a study of OX40 agonist ivuxolimab in advanced cancers. In the study overall: It was permissible to have had prior anti-PD-1, anti-PD-L1 or anti-CTLA-4 therapy, and approximately 40% had some. Study results and caveats: Expanded clones were, on average, more numerous in CD8+ T cells than in CD4+.

The table came from immunoSEQ multiplex PCR; TCRdb's copy has only in-frame clones and leaves some out. The data contain 100,000 to 150,000 clones, around 92% of them singletons. On this clone itself: As yet, its antigen is unknown.

The V gene end was trimmed by 4 bases and the J gene end by 1 base; junction bases not matched to a gene: 2. Looked up from germline, CDR1 is MNHEY and CDR2 is SVGAGI. The CDR3 extends over 14 amino acids. This chain joins TRBV6-5 and TRBJ1-1; 8 bases map to TRBD1. Sequenced here: CD4+ or CD8+ T cells sorted from blood, sampled in a trial of the OX40 agonist ivuxolimab. The clonotype originates from an adult with an advanced solid tumor such as melanoma, head and neck, liver or kidney cancer. CDR3 protein: CASSWTGRNTEAFF. CDR3 DNA: TGTGCCAGCAGTTGGACAGGGCGGAACACTGAAGCTTTCTTT.